Reported below is one T cell receptor (beta chain). The antigen it recognizes is unknown. One base away there is no much larger clone; base qualities are not given. TCRbeta CDR3 regions were amplified from genomic DNA using the immunoSEQ Assay, a bias-controlled multiplex PCR. Turning to the authors' computational methods: Nucleated cell counts per sample were estimated from amplification of reference gene primers within the assay. To quantify the absolute abundance of each unique TCRbeta CDR3 rearrangement, sequence reads were collapsed and filtered. Productive Simpson clonality was computed per sample as the square root of Simpson's diversity index over productive rearrangements. Sourced from immuneACCESS, this table was stored by TCRdb with only in-frame sequences that have V and J called. A share of the clones is absent; for the studies checked, an unresolved V gene accounts for under half, and the remainder has no known explanation. V, J and clone size derive from that table, while D and trimming were established from the DNA sequence. The sample profile shows about 120,000 clones; 83% of them were found once. The ten most abundant clones make up about 2.1% of the sample.

The sample is drawn from a study of blood T cell repertoires in COVID-19 (dated by TCRdb to the early 2020s). At the level of the whole study: The collaborator samples originated in the United States, Italy and Spain and spanned the acute and convalescent phases of COVID-19. The material from the prospective study consisted of cDNA or gDNA derived from T cells, B-cell-depleted T cells, or PBMCs. The sample metadata nearly always contained a de-identified subject ID, COVID-19 status, age in years and sex. Deeply sampled blood TCRbeta repertoires from subjects exposed to, actively infected with, or recovered from COVID-19 were included in the dataset. Where HLA class I and class II types were available, the types were taken from metadata supplied by the sample provider, not from assay-based typing. Samples came from the ongoing ImmuneRACE study (first 160 participants) plus 1,254 subjects from 6 global collaborators. The repertoires were released in a freely available public database meant as a resource for research on the immune response to SARS-CoV-2.

Collaborating institutions collected whole blood in K2EDTA tubes following their own protocols. For TCRbeta analysis, collaborator samples were shipped as frozen whole blood, as isolated PBMCs, or as DNA extracted from either sample type. What the work shows at the level of the full study, not this receptor alone: How much clinical and demographic metadata was included differed by source and by participant, and the metadata was provided uncurated.

The CDR3 holds 11 amino acids from the cysteine to the phenylalanine. Only the CDR3 DNA stays, 33 bases, in frame from base 1. In this chain, TRBV12-2 is recombined with TRBJ1-1; whether TRBD1, the table's D call, matches the DNA was not checked. TRBV12-2 is a pseudogene. The TCR sequence derives from a man in his thirties or forties with acute or convalescent COVID-19. The sample comprised peripheral blood. The base sequence is TGTGCAAGTCGCTTAGGGGACAGGGTGGGCTTT. Its protein reads: CASRLGDRVGF.